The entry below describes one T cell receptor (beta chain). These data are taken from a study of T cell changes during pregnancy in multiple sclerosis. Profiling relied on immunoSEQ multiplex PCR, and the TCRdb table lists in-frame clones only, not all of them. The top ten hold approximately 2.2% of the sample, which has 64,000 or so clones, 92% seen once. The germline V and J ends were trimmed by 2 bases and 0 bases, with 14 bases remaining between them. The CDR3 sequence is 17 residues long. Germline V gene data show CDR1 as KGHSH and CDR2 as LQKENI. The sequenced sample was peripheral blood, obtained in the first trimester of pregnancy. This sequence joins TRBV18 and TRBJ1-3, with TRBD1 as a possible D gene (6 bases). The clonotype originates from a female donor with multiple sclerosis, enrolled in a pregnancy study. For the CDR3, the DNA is TGTGCCAGCTCACCAGCACAGGGTCCCATCTCTGGAAACACCATATATTTT. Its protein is CASSPAQGPISGNTIYF.